Shown below are 19 T cell receptor beta chains from a single sample sequenced in a study of prognosis after radiotherapy for stage I lung cancer. From genomic DNA, two-round multiplex PCR was used to amplify TCR beta CDR3. Amplification in first-round PCR relied on primers specific to each TRBV and TRBJ gene. TCRdb re-derived calls from the multiplex PCR reads in MiXCR, one entry per CDR3 protein. The table lists around 30,000 distinct CDR3 sequences, more than 30% of them singletons. This sample comprised PBMCs, obtained before or after stereotactic body radiation therapy (not recorded which). All receptors come from a donor older than 45 with non-small cell lung cancer.

In its sample, this clonotype was seen many times. This chain links TRBV4-1 with TRBJ2-3, with a weak D call TRBD2 (7 bases). V lost 4 bases and J lost 3, with 20 bases in between. Germline V gene sequence: CDR1 MGHRA, CDR2 YSYEKL. There are 17 residues in the CDR3. The CDR3 coding sequence is TGCGCCAGCAGCCCCTACCTAGTTGGGGGGGCGACAGATACGCAGTATTTT. Its protein is CASSPYLVGGATDTQYF.

Many counts were recorded for this clonotype. V is TRBV15 and J is TRBJ2-2, with D unresolved. Germline CDR1 and CDR2: LNHNV and YYDKDF (reference sequence). This CDR3 region has 15 residues. V dropped 0 bases and J dropped 5 bases, with 10 bases sitting between them. The CDR3 reads CATSRDSRVTGELFF. CDR3 in DNA: TGTGCCACCAGCAGAGATAGCCGTGTAACCGGGGAGCTGTTTTTT. Variable domain in full (rest from reference TRBV15 and TRBJ2-2): DAMVIQNPRYQVTQFGKPVTLSCSQTLNHNVMYWYQQKSSQAPKLLFHYYDKDFNNEADTPDNFQSRRPNTSFCFLDIRSPGLGDTAMYLCATSRDSRVTGELFFGEGSRLTVL.

The chain recombines TRBV5-1 with TRBJ1-6, with unresolved D. The germline V and J ends were trimmed by 3 bases and 12 bases, with 13 bases remaining between them. Per the germline V gene, CDR1 is SGHRS and CDR2 is YFSETQ. The CDR3 spans 13 residues. The CDR3 region is CASSSKTGKPLHF. The DNA of the CDR3 is TGCGCCAGCAGCTCTAAGACCGGTAAACCCCTCCACTTT.

By share, this clonotype ranks as medium-sized (0.01 to 0.1%). The chain combines TRBV6-4 with TRBJ1-6; no clear D. Germline CDR1 is MRHNA and CDR2 is SNTAGT. The CDR3 is made up of 13 amino acids. The V gene lost 6 bases and the J gene lost 9 bases, with 12 bases spanning the gap. CDR3 sequence reads: CASRREPGSPLHF. CDR3 coding DNA: TGTGCCAGCAGACGGGAGCCGGGTTCACCCCTCCACTTT.

The sample holds many counts of this clonotype. The chain uses TRBV19 and TRBJ2-2; D is possibly TRBD2 (6 bases). From germline, CDR1 is LNHDA and CDR2 SQIVND (reference sequence). The V and J ends lost 5 bases and 2 bases respectively, with 12 bases between them. This CDR3 has 15 residues. CDR3 protein: CASSRASDNTGELFF. The CDR3 DNA follows: TGTGCCAGTAGTCGGGCTAGCGATAACACCGGGGAGCTGTTTTTT.

This clonotype was observed many times. This sequence joins TRBV5-5 and TRBJ2-2; no definite D call. Trimming shortened V by 4 bases and J by 5 bases, and 9 bases separated the two germline ends. The V gene's germline CDR1 is SGHKS and CDR2 YYEKEE (reference sequence). The CDR3 runs 13 residues. CDR3 protein: CASSGLGTGELFF. Written as DNA, the CDR3 is TGTGCCAGCAGCGGCCTTGGGACCGGGGAGCTGTTTTTT.

CDR3 sequence (DNA): TGTGCCAGCTGCGTACAGGTTAACACCGGGGAGCTGTTTTTT. Protein: CASCVQVNTGELFF. V and J are TRBV2 and TRBJ2-2; a weak D match, TRBD1 (5 bases). The length of the CDR3 is 14 residues. Germline V CDR1 and CDR2: SNHLY, FYNNEI. Deletions cut 8 bases from V and 2 bases from J, with 12 bases between.

The table lists this clonotype with a few counts. Just one base apart from a much larger clone, this may be a read error. J is TRBJ1-2 and V is TRBV15; D remains ambiguous. The V gene lost 7 bases and the J gene lost 5 bases, with 8 bases spanning the gap. The CDR3 consists of 11 residues. Germline V gene lookup returns CDR1 LNHNV and CDR2 YYDKDF (reference sequence). The CDR3 spells CATNSNYGYTF. The CDR3, as DNA: TGTGCCACCAACAGCAATTATGGCTACACCTTC. The whole variable domain, filled in from reference TRBV15 and TRBJ1-2, reads DAMVIQNPRYQVTQFGKPVTLSCSQTLNHNVMYWYQQKSSQAPKLLFHYYDKDFNNEADTPDNFQSRRPNTSFCFLDIRSPGLGDTAMYLCATNSNYGYTFGSGTRLTVV.

As for this clonotype: A read error is likely here: a far larger clone is one base away. The chain combines TRBV10-3 with TRBJ1-5; the D is unclear. Germline CDR1 and CDR2: ENHRY and SYGVKD. The CDR3 contains 14 residues. CDR3 region: CTSSELGPNQPQHF. CDR3 bases: TGTACCAGCAGTGAACTTGGGCCGAATCAGCCCCAGCATTTT.

In its sample, this clonotype was seen many times. The gene calls are TRBV29-1 and TRBJ2-2; D is undetermined. The CDR3 loop spans 13 amino acids. Per germline, CDR1 SQVTM and CDR2 ANQGSEA. Trimming removed 6 bases at V and 0 bases at J, with 8 bases between. The CDR3 DNA reads TGCAGCGTAGTGACATCGAACACCGGGGAGCTGTTTTTT. Protein sequence: CSVVTSNTGELFF.

On this clonotype itself: The likely explanation is a read error, given a far larger clone one base away. The CDR3 loop reads CASQQGFVMNTEAFF. As DNA, the CDR3 is TGTGCCAGCCAACAGGGATTCGTGATGAACACTGAAGCTTTCTTT. The V and J genes are TRBV6-5 and TRBJ1-1, with a possible D match to TRBD1 (6 bases). This CDR3 is 15 amino acids long. V was shortened by 8 bases and J by 0 bases, with 16 bases between the two germline ends. CDR1 is MNHEY, CDR2 SVGAGI, per germline.

The table lists this clonotype with many counts. The chain links TRBV29-1 to TRBJ1-1; D possibly corresponds to TRBD1 (6 bases). This CDR3 has 12 residues. The V and J ends lost 5 bases and 11 bases respectively, with 18 bases between them. In germline, CDR1 is SQVTM, CDR2 ANQGSEA. CDR3 amino acids: CSVKSGPGEAFF. The CDR3, as DNA: TGCAGCGTTAAATCAGGGCCAGGGGAGGCTTTCTTT.

The rearrangement joins TRBV7-9 to TRBJ1-2; no clear D. Trimming left V 5 bases short and J 8 bases short, with 21 bases between. The CDR3 spans 15 residues. CDR1 SEHNR and CDR2 FQNEAQ come from the germline V gene (reference sequence). In DNA form, the CDR3 reads TGTGCCAGCAGCGCCGGACTGTCTATTGGGGAAGGCTACACCTTC. Its translation is CASSAGLSIGEGYTF.

The gene calls are TRBV6-1 and TRBJ2-3, with D unclear. CDR1 and CDR2 (germline): MNHNS, SASEGT. The CDR3 extends over 14 amino acids. The V end was cut by 5 bases, the J end by 4 bases, with 13 bases between. The CDR3 sequence: CASSLTWVPDTQYF. In nucleotides, the CDR3 is TGTGCCAGCAGTCTAACATGGGTACCAGATACGCAGTATTTT.

This clonotype has a count of ten or more. J is TRBJ2-3 and V is TRBV12-3 or TRBV12-4, with 9 bases aligning to TRBD1. Trimming removed 4 bases from V and 1 base from J; junction bases left unmatched: 6. The CDR3 runs to 16 residues. Here the CDR3 DNA reads TGTGCCAGCAGTTCACAGGGGGCGCGAGGCACAGATACGCAGTATTTT. Amino acid sequence: CASSSQGARGTDTQYF.

Many counts were recorded for this clonotype. J is TRBJ1-5 and V is TRBV7-2; D gene unclear. CDR3 size: 13 residues. With 5 bases removed from V and 5 bases from J, the gap between germline ends came to 10 bases. Germline V gene data show CDR1 as SGHTA and CDR2 as FQGNSA. The CDR3 DNA reads TGTGCCAGCAGCCCAAGTATGTATCAGCCCCAGCATTTT. Translating gives CASSPSMYQPQHF.

The chain links TRBV25-1 to TRBJ2-3, with D possibly TRBD2 on 5 matching bases. V was cut by 2 bases and J by 0 bases, with 12 bases left in between. This CDR3 spans 16 amino acids. Germline CDR1 reads MGHDK; CDR2 reads SYGVNS. The CDR3 reads CASSEGRASSTDTQYF. CDR3 nucleotides: TGTGCCAGCAGTGAAGGGCGGGCTTCTAGCACAGATACGCAGTATTTT. Looking up the rest from reference TRBV25-1 and TRBJ2-3 gives the full variable domain: EADIYQTPRYLVIGTGKKITLECSQTMGHDKMYWYQQDPGMELHLIHYSYGVNSTEKGDLSSESTVSRIRTEHFPLTLESARPSHTSQYLCASSEGRASSTDTQYFGPGTRLTVL.

Many counts were recorded for this clonotype. This chain links TRBV2 with TRBJ2-1; 8 nucleotides agree with TRBD1. With V trimmed by 7 bases and J by 8 bases, 10 bases remained unmatched. The germline V gene has CDR1 SNHLY and CDR2 FYNNEI. The CDR3 extends over 14 amino acids. In DNA, the CDR3 is TGTGCCAGCAAAGGGAGGACAGGGCTCGATGAGCAGTTCTTC. Amino acid sequence: CASKGRTGLDEQFF.

Ten or more counts support this clonotype. The rearrangement uses TRBV3-2 and TRBJ2-7. TRBV3-2 is annotated as a pseudogene. The CDR3 is 13 amino acids. Here the CDR3 DNA reads TGTGCCAGCAGCCAATGTCAGTATTACGAGCAGTACTTC. Protein: CASSQCQYYEQYF.